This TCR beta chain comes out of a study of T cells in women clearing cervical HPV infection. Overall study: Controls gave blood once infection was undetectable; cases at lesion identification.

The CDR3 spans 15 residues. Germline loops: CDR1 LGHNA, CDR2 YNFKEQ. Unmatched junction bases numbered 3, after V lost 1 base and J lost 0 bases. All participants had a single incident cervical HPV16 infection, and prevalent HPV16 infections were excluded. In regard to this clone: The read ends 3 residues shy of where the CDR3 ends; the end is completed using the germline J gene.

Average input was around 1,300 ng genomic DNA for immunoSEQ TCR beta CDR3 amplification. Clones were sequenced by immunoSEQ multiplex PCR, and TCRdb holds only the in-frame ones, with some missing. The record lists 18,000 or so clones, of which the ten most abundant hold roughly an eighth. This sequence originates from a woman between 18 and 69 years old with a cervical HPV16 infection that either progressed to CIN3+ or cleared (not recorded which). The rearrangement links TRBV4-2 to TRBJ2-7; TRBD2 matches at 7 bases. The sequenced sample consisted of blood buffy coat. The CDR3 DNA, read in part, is TGTGCCAGCAGCCAAGGTGGCGGGAGCTCCTACGAG. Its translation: CASSQGGGSSYE. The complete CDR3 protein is CASSQGGGSSYEQYF.